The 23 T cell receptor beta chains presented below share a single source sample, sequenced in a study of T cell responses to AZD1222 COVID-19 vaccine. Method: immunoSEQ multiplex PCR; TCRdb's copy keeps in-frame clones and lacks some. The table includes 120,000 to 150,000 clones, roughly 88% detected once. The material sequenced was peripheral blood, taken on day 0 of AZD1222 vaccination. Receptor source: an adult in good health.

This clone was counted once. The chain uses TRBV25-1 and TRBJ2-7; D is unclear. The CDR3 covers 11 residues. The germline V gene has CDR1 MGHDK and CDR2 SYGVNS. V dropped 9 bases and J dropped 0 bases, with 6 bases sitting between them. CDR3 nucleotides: TGTGCCAGTAGGGACTCCTACGAGCAGTACTTC. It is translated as CASRDSYEQYF.

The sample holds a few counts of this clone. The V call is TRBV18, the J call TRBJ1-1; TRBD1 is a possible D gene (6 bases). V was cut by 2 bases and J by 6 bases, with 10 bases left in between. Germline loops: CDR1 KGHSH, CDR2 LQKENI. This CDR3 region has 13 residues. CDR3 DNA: TGTGCCAGCTCACCAAGGGGGGATTCTGAAGCTTTCTTT. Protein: CASSPRGDSEAFF.

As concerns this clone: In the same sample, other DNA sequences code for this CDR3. The chain's CDR3 is CAISEGVSNQPQHF. The CDR3 nucleotides read TGTGCCATCAGTGAAGGGGTGAGCAATCAGCCCCAGCATTTT. V usage is TRBV10-3 and J usage is TRBJ1-5; possibly TRBD1 for D (5 bases). CDR1 and CDR2 (germline): ENHRY, SYGVKD. V was pared by 3 bases and J by 1 base, with 7 bases between. The CDR3 consists of 14 residues.

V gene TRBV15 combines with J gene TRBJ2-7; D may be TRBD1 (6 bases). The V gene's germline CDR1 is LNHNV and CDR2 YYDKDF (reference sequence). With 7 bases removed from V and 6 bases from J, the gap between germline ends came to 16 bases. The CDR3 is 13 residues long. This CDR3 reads CATKLQGSGEQYF. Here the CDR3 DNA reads TGTGCCACCAAGTTACAGGGTTCAGGCGAGCAGTACTTC.

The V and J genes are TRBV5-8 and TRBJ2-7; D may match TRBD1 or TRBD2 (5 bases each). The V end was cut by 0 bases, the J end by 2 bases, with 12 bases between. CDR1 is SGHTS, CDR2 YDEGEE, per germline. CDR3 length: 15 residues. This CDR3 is CASSLAGAGPYEQYF. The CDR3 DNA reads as TGTGCCAGCAGCTTGGCCGGGGCAGGGCCCTACGAGCAGTACTTC.

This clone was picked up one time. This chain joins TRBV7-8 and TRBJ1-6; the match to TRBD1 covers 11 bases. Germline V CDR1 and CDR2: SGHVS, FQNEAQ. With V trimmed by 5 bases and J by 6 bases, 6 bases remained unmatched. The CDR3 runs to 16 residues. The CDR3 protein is CASSRGQGAGNSPLHF. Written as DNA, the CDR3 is TGTGCCAGCAGCCGAGGACAGGGGGCGGGTAATTCACCCCTCCACTTT.

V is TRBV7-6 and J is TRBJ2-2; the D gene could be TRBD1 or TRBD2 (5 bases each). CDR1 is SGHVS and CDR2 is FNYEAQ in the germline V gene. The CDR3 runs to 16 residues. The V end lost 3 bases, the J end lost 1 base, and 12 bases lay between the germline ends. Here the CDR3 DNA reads TGTGCCAGCAGCTTGAGGGGAGCTAAGAACACCGGGGAGCTGTTTTTT. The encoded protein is CASSLRGAKNTGELFF.

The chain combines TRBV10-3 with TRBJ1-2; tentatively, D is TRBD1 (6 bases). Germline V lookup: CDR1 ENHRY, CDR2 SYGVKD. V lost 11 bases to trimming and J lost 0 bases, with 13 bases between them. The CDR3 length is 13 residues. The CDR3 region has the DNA TGTGCCGCGTCAGGGGCTACTAACTATGGCTACACCTTC. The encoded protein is CAASGATNYGYTF.

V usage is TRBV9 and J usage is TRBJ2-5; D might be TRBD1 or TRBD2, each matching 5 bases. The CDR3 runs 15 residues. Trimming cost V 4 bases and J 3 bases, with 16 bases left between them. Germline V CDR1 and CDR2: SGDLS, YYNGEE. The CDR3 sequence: CASSPWLGEKETQYF. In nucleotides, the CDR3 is TGTGCCAGCAGCCCGTGGCTGGGGGAAAAAGAGACCCAGTACTTC.

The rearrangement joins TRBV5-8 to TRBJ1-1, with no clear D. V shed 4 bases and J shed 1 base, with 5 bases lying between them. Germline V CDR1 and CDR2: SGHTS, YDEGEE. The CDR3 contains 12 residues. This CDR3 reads CASSLTNTEAFF. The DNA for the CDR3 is TGTGCCAGCAGCCTAACGAACACTGAAGCTTTCTTT.

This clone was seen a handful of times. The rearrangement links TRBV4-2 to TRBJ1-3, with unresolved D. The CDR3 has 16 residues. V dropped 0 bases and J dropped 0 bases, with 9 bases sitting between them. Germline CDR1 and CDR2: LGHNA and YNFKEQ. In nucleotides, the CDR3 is TGTGCCAGCAGCCAAGATCTAGGGCGCTCTGGAAACACCATATATTTT. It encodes CASSQDLGRSGNTIYF.

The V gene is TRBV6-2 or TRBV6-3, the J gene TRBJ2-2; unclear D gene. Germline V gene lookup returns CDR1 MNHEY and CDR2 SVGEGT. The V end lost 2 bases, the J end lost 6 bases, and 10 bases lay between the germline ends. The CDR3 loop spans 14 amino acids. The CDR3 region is CASSYGQEAGELFF. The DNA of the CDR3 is TGTGCCAGCAGTTACGGGCAGGAAGCCGGGGAGCTGTTTTTT.

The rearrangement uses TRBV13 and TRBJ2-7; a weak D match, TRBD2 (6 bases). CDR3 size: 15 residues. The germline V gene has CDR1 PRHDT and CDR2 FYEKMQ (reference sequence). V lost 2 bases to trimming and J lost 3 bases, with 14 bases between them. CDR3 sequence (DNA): TGTGCCAGCAGCTTATTTAGCGGAGAAGGCTACGAGCAGTACTTC. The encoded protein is CASSLFSGEGYEQYF.

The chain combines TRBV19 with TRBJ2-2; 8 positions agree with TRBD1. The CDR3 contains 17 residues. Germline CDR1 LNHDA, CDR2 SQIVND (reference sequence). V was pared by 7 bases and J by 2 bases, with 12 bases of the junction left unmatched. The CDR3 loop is CASILRSGGVNTGELFF. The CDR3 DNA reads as TGTGCCAGTATCTTGAGATCAGGGGGCGTTAACACCGGGGAGCTGTTTTTT. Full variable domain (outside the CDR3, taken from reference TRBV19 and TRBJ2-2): DGGITQSPKYLFRKEGQNVTLSCEQNLNHDAMYWYRQDPGQGLRLIYYSQIVNDFQKGDIAEGYSVSREKKESFPLTVTSAQKNPTAFYLCASILRSGGVNTGELFFGEGSRLTVL.

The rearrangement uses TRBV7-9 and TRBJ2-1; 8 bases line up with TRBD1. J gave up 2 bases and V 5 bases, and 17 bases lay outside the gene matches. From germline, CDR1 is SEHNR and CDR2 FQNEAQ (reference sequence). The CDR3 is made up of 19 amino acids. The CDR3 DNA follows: TGTGCCAGCAGCAGGGGGGACAGGACAGACTATGAAACCTACAATGAGCAGTTCTTC. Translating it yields CASSRGDRTDYETYNEQFF.

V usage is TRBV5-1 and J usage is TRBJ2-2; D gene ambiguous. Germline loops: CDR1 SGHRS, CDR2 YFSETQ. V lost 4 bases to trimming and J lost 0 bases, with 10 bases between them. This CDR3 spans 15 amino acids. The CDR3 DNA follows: TGCGCCAGCAGCCCCCCCGGGTCGAACACCGGGGAGCTGTTTTTT. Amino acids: CASSPPGSNTGELFF.

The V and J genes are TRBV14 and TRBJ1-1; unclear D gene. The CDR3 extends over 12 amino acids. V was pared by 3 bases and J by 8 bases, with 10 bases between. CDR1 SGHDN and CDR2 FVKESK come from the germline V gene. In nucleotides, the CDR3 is TGTGCCAGCAGCCAGGTCCGGGGAGAAGCTTTCTTT. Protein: CASSQVRGEAFF.

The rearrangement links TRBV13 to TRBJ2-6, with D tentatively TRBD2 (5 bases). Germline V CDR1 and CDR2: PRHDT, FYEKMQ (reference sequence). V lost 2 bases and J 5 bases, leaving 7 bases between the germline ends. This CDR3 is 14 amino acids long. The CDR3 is CASSLWRRANVLTF. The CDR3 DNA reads TGTGCCAGCAGCTTATGGAGGAGGGCCAACGTCCTGACTTTC. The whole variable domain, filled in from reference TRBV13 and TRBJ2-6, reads AAGVIQSPRHLIKEKRETATLKCYPIPRHDTVYWYQQGPGQDPQFLISFYEKMQSDKGSIPDRFSAQQFSDYHSELNMSSLELGDSALYFCASSLWRRANVLTFGAGSRLTVL.

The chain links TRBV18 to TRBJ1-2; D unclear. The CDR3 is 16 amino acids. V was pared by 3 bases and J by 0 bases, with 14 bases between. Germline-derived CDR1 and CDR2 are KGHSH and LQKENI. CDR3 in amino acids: CASSPSGRTPNYGYTF. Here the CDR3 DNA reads TGTGCCAGCTCACCCTCAGGCCGTACCCCTAACTATGGCTACACCTTC.

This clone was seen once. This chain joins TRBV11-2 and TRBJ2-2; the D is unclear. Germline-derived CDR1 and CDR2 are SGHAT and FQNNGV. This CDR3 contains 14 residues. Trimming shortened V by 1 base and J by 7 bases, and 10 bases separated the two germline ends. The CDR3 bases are TGTGCCAGCAGCTTAGGTCTCAGCGTCGGGGAGCTGTTTTTT. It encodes CASSLGLSVGELFF.

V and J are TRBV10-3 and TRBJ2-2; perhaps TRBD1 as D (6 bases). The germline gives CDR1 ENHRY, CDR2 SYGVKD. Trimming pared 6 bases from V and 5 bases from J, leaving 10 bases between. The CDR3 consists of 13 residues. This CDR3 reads CAIRKGETGELFF. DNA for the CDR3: TGTGCCATCAGAAAGGGGGAAACCGGGGAGCTGTTTTTT.

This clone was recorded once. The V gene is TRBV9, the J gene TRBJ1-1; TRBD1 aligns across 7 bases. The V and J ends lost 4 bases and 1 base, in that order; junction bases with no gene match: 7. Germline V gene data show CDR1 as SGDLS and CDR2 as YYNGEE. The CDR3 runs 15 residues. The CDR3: CASSSQGQRNTEAFF. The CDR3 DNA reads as TGTGCCAGCAGCTCCCAGGGACAGCGGAACACTGAAGCTTTCTTT.

The CDR3 loop is CSASRLRASGYEQYF. In DNA form, the CDR3 reads TGCAGTGCTAGTAGGTTGCGGGCTAGCGGATACGAGCAGTACTTC. The chain has TRBV20-1 and TRBJ2-7; 7 bases line up with TRBD2. Germline CDR1 is DFQATT and CDR2 is SNEGSKA (reference sequence). V gave up 3 bases and J gave up 4 bases; unmatched junction bases: 12. The CDR3 covers 15 residues.